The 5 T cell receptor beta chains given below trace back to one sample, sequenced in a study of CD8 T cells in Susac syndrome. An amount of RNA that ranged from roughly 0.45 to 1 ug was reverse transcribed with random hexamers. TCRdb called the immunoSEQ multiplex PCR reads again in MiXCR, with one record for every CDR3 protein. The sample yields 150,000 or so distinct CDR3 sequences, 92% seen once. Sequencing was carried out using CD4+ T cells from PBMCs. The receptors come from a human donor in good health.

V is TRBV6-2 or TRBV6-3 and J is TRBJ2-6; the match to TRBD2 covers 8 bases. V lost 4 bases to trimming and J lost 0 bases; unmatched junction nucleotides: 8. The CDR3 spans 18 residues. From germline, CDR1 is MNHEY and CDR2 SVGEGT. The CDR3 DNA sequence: TGTGCCAGCAGTTCCAAAGCGGGGGTCCCCTCTGGGGCCAACGTCCTGACTTTC. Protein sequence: CASSSKAGVPSGANVLTF.

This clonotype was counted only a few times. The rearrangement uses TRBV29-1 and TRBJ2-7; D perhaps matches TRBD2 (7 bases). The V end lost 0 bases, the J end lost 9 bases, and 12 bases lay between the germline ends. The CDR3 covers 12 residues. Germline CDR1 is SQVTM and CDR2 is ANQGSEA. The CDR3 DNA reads TGCAGCGTTGAAGAAGGTCGGGGGGCGCAGTACTTC. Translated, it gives CSVEEGRGAQYF.

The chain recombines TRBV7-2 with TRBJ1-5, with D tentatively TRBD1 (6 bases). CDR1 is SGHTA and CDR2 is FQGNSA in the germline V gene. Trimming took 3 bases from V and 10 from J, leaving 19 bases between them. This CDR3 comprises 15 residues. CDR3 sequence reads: CASSLAGTHLSPQHF. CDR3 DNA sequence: TGTGCCAGCAGCTTGGCGGGGACACACCTCTCACCCCAGCATTTT.

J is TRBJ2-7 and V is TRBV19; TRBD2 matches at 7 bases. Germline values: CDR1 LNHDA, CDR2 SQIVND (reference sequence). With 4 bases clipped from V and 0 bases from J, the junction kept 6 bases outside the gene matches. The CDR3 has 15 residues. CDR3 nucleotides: TGTGCCAGTAGTAGAGCGGGGCGAGTCTCCTACGAGCAGTACTTC. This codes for CASSRAGRVSYEQYF.

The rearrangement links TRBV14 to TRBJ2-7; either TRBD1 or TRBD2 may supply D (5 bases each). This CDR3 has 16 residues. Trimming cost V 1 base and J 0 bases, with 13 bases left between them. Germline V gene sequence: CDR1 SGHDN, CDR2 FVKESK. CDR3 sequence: CASSQVRGESSYEQYF. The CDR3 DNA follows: TGTGCCAGCAGCCAAGTCCGAGGGGAGAGCTCCTACGAGCAGTACTTC.